This T cell receptor beta chain came from a study of blood T cell repertoires in COVID-19. Germline V gene sequence: CDR1 SGHRS, CDR2 YFSETQ. Trimming took off 0 bases at V and 10 bases at J, with 11 bases between the two ends. The CDR3 is 12 residues long. Sequencing used immunoSEQ multiplex PCR; TCRdb keeps in-frame clones, though not all of them. The sample records 60,000 or so clones, 75% to 90% being singletons. Specimen: peripheral blood. V is TRBV5-1 and J is TRBJ2-7, with a tentative D call TRBD1 (6 bases). The receptor comes from a human donor with active COVID-19. The donor label of this sample is uncertain. The CDR3, as DNA: TGCGCCAGCAGCTTGGATTGGGGGCTCCAGTACTTC. Its protein is CASSLDWGLQYF.